This TCR beta chain was recorded in a study of Graves' ophthalmopathy and Graves' hyperthyroidism. At the level of the study: Sampling took place at initial diagnosis, with peripheral blood obtained before any treatment. Study observations and caveats: Ophthalmopathy was separated from stable hyperthyroidism by a 13-signature model with roughly 90% sensitivity and 81.08% specificity.

V shed 3 bases and J 9 bases; nucleotides not matched to a gene: 3. CDR1 and CDR2 (germline): DFQATT, SNEGSKA (reference sequence). This CDR3 region has 12 residues. Scientists amplified the TCR beta CDR3 regions from RNA transcripts. RT-PCR in the first round used HTBI primers; a second-round multiplex PCR followed. TCRdb used MiXCR to reprocess the multiplex PCR reads, holding one entry per CDR3 protein. Of 500,000 to 800,000 distinct CDR3 sequences listed, about two fifths are singletons. This clonotype was seen a handful of times. Its matching antigen is unknown. Ophthalmopathy was moderately-to-severely active, CAS at least 3, NOSPECS at least 4, lasting under 3 months. None of the included patients had other autoimmune diseases, uncontrolled infections, pregnancy or lactation, as these led to exclusion.

The material sequenced was peripheral blood. This TCR was recovered from an adult man with Graves' ophthalmopathy. The J gene is TRBJ1-4, the V gene TRBV20-1, with TRBD1 identical over 8 bases. Here the CDR3 reads CSASSGGQKLFF. The CDR3, as DNA: TGCAGTGCTAGCTCAGGGGGCCAAAAACTGTTTTTT.